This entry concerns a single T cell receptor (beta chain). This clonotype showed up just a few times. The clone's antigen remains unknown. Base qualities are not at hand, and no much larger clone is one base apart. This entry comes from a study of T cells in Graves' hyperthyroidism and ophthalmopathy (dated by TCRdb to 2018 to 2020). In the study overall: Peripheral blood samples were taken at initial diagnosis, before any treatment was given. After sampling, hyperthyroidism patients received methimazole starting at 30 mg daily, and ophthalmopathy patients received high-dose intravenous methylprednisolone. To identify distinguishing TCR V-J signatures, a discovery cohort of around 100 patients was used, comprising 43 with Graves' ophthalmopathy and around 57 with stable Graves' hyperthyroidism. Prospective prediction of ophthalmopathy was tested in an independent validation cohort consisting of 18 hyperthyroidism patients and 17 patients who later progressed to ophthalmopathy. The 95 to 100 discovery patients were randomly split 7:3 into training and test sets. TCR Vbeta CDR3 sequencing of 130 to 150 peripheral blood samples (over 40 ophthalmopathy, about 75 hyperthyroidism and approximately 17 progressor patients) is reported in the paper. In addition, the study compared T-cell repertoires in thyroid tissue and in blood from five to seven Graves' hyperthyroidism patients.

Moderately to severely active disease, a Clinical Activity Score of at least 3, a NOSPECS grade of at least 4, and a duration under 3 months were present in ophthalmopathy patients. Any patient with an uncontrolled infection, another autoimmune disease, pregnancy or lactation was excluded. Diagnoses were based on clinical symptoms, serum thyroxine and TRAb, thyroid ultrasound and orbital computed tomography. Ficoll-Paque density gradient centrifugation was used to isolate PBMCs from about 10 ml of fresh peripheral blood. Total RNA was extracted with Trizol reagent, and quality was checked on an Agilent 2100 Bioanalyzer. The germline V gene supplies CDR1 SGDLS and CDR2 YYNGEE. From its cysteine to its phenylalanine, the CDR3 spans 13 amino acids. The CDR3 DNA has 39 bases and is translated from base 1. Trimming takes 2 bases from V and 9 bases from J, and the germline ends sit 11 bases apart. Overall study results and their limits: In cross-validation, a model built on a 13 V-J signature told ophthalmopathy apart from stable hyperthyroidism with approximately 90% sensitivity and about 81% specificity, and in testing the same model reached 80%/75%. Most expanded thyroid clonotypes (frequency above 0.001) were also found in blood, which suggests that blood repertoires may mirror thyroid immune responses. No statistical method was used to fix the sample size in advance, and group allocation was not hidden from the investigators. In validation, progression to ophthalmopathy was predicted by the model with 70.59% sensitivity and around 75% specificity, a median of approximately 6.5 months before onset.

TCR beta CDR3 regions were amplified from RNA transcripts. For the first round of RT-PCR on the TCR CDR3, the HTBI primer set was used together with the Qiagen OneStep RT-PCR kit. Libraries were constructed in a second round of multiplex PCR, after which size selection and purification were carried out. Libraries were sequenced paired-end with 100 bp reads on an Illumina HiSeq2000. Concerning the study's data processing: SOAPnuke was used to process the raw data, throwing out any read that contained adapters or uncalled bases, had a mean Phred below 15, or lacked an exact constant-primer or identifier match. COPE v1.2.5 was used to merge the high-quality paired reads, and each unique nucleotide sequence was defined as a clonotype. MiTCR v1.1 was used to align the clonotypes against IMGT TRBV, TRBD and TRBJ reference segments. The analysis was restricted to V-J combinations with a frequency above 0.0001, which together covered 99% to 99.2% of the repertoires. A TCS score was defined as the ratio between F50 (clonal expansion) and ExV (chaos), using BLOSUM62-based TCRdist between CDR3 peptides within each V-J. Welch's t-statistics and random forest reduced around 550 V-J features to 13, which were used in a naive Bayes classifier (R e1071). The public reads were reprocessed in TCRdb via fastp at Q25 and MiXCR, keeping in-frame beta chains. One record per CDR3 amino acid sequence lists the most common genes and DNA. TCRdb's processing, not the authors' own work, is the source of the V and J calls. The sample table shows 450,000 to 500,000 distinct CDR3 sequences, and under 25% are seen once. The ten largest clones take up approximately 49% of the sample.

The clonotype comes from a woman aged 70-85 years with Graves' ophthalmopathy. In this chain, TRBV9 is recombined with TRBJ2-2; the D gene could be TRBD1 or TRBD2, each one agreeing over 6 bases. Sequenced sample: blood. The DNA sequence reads TGTGCCAGCAGCGTCAAGGGGGGACGGGAGCTGTTTTTT. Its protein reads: CASSVKGGRELFF.